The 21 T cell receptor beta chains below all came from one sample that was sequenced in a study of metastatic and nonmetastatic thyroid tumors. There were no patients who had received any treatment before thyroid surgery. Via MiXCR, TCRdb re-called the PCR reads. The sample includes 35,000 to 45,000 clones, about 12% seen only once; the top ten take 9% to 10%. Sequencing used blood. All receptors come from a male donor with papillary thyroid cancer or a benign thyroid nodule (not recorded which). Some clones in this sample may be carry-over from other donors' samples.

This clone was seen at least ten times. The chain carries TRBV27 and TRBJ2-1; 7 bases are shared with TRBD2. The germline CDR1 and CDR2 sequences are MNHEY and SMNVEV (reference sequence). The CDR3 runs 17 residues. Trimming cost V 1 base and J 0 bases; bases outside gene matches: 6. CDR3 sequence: CASSLYTGGSSYNEQFF. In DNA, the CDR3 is TGTGCCAGCAGTTTATACACCGGCGGGAGCTCCTACAATGAGCAGTTCTTC.

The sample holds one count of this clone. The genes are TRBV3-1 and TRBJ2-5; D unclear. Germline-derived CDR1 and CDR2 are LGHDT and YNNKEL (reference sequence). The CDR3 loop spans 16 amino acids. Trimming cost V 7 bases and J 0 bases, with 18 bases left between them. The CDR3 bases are TGTGCCAGCATCCCCCGTCCAGCAGCTTACCAAGAGACCCAGTACTTC. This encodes CASIPRPAAYQETQYF.

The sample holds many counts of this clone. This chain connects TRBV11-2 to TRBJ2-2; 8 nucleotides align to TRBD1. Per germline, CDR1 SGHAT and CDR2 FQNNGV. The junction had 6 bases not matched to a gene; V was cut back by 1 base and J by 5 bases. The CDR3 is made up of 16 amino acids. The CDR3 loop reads CASSLGGRGLTGELFF. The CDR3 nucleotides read TGTGCCAGCAGCTTAGGTGGCAGGGGGCTGACCGGGGAGCTGTTTTTT. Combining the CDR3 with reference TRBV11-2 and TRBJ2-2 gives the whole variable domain EAGVAQSPRYKIIEKRQSVAFWCNPISGHATLYWYQQILGQGPKLLIQFQNNGVVDDSQLPKDRFSAERLKGVDSTLKIQPAKLEDSAVYLCASSLGGRGLTGELFFGEGSRLTVL.

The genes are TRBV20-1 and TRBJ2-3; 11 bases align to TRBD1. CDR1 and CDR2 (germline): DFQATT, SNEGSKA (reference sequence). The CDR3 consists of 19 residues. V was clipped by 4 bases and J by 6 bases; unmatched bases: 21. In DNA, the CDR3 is TGCAGTGCTACCCGCAACATTTCTCCGGACAGGGGGCTGGGGGATACGCAGTATTTT. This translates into CSATRNISPDRGLGDTQYF.

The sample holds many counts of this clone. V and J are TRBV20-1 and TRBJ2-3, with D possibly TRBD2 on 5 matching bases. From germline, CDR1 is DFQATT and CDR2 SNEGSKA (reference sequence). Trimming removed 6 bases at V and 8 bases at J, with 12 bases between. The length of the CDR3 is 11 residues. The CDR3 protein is CSAVWAGTQYF. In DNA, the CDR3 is TGCAGTGCGGTGTGGGCGGGTACGCAGTATTTT.

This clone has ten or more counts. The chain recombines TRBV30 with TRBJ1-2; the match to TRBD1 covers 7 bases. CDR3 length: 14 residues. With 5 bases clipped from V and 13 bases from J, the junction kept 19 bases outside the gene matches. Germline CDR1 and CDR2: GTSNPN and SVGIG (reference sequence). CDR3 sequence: CAWSEGGQRVSGTF. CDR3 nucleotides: TGTGCCTGGTCAGAAGGGGGACAGCGGGTATCTGGCACCTTC.

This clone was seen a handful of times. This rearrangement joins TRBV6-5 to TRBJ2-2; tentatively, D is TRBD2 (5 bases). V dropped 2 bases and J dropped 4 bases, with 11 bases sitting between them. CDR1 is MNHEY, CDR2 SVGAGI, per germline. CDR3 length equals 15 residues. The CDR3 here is CASSYGPRGTGELFF. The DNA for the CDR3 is TGTGCCAGCAGTTACGGTCCTCGGGGCACCGGGGAGCTGTTTTTT.

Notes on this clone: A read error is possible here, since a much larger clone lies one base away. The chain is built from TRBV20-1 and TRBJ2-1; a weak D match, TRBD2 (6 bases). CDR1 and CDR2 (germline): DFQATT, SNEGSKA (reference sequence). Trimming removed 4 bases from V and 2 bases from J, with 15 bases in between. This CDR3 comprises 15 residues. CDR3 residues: CSATTVGSPYNEQFF. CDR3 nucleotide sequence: TGCAGTGCTACTACTGTCGGGAGCCCCTACAATGAGCAGTTCTTC.

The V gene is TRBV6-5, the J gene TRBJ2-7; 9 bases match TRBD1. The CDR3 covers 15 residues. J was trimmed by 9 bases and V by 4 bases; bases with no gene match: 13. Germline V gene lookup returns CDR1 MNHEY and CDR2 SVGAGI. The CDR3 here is CASSWDRAASTGQYF. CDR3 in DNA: TGTGCCAGCAGTTGGGACAGGGCCGCCTCAACGGGGCAGTACTTC.

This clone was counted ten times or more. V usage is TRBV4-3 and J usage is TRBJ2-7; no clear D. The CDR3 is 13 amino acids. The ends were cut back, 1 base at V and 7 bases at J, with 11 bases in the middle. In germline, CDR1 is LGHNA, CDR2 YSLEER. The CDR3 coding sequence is TGCGCCAGCAGCCAAGGAGATCTGGGTGAGCAGTACTTC. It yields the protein CASSQGDLGEQYF.

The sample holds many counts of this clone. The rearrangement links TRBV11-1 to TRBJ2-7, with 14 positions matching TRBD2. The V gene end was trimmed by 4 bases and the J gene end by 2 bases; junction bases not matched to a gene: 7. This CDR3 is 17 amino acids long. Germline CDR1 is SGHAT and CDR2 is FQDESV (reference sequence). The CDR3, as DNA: TGTGCCAGCAGCTCGGGACTAGCGGGAGCTAACCCCTACGAGCAGTACTTC. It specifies CASSSGLAGANPYEQYF.

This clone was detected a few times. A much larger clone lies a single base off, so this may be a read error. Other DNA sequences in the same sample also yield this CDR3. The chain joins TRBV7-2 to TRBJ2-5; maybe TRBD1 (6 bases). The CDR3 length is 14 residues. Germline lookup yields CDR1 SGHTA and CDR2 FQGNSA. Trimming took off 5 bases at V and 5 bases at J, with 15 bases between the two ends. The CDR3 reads CASSLGQRRETQYF. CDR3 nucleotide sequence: TGTGCCAGCAGCCTCGGACAGCGAAGGGAGACCCAGTACTTC.

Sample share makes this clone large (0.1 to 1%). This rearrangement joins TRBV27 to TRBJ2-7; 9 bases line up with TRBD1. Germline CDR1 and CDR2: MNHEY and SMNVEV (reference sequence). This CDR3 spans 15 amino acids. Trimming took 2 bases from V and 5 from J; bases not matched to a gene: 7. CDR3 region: CASSLMAGQGHEQYF. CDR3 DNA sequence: TGTGCCAGCAGTTTAATGGCGGGACAGGGCCACGAGCAGTACTTC.

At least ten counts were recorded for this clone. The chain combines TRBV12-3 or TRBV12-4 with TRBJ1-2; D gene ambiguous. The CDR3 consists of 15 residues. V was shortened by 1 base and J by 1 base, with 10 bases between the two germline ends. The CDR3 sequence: CASSLDLAFNYGYTF. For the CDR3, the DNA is TGTGCCAGCAGTTTAGACCTAGCCTTTAACTATGGCTACACCTTC.

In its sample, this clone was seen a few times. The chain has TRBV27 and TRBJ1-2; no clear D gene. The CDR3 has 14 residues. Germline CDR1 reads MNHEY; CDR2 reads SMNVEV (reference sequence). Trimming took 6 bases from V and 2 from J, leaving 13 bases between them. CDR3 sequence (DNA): TGTGCCAGCAGACGGACTGTAACCAACTATGGCTACACCTTC. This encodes CASRRTVTNYGYTF.

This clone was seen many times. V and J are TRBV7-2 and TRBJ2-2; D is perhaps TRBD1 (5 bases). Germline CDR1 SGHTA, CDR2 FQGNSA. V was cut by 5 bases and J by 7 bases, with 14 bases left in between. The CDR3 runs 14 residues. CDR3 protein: CASSQTRVIGELFF. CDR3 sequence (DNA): TGTGCCAGCAGCCAAACCAGGGTAATCGGGGAGCTGTTTTTT.

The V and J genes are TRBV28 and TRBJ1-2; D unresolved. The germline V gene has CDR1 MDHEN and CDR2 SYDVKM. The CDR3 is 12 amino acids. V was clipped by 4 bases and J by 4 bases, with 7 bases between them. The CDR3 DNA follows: TGTGCCAGCAGTTGGTCTGTCTATGGCTACACCTTC. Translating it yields CASSWSVYGYTF.

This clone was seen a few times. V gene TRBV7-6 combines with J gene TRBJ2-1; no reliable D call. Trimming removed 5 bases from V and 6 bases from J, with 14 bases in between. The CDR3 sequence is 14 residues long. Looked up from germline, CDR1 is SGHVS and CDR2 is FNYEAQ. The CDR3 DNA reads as TGTGCCAGCAGCGTGGACCCGCGTCTCAATGAGCAGTTCTTC. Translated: CASSVDPRLNEQFF.

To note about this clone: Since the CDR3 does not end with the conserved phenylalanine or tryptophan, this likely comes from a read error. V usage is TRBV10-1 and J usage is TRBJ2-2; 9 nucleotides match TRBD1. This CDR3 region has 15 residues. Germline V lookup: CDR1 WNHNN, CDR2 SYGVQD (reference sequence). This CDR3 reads CASSRTGVVTGELFS. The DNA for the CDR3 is TGTGCCAGCAGTCGGACAGGGGTTGTCACCGGGGAGCTGTTTTCT.

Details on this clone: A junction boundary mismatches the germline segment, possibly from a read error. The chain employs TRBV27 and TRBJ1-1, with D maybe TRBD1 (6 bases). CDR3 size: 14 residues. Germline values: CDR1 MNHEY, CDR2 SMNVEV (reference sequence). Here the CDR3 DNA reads TGTGCCAGCAGTTTAACCGGGGGCGCTTCTGAGGCTTTCTTT. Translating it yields CASSLTGGASEAFF.

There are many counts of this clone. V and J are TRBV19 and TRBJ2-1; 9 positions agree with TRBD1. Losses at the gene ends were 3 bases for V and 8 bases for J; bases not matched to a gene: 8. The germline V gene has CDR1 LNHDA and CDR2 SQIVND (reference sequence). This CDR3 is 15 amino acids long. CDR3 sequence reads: CASSITGTGSDEQFF. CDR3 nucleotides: TGTGCCAGTAGTATCACCGGGACAGGGTCGGATGAGCAGTTCTTC.